This TCR beta chain was sequenced for a study of blood T cell repertoires in COVID-19 (dated by TCRdb to the early 2020s). About the investigation overall: Collaborator samples came from the United States, Italy and Spain and covered acute and convalescent phases of COVID-19. The prospective study material was composed of cDNA or gDNA derived from T cells, B-cell-depleted T cells, or PBMCs. Where HLA class I and class II types were available, the types were taken from metadata supplied by the sample provider, not from assay-based typing. Sample metadata almost always included a de-identified subject ID, COVID-19 status, age in years and sex. The repertoires were released in a freely available public database meant as a resource for research on the immune response to SARS-CoV-2. Deeply sampled blood TCRbeta repertoires from subjects exposed to, actively infected with, or recovered from COVID-19 were included in the dataset. Samples came from the ongoing ImmuneRACE study (first 160 participants) plus 1,254 subjects from 6 global collaborators.

TCRbeta CDR3 regions were amplified from genomic DNA by means of the immunoSEQ Assay, a bias-controlled multiplex PCR. The published analysis was carried out like this. The number of nucleated cells in each sample was estimated by amplification of reference gene primers within the assay. To quantify the absolute abundance of each unique TCRbeta CDR3 rearrangement, sequence reads were collapsed and filtered. Productive Simpson clonality was computed per sample as the square root of Simpson's diversity index over productive rearrangements. The table was pulled from immuneACCESS by TCRdb, which kept in-frame rearrangements only. Such tables lose some clones; where checked, under half of the loss comes from unresolved V genes, and the rest has no known cause. The DNA gave D and trimming, while V, J and clone size come from that table. For this sample the table gives about 50,000 clones, of which about 90% were detected only once. Clones ranked in the top ten supply more than 2% of the sample.

The collaborating institutions used their own protocols to collect whole blood in K2EDTA tubes. Collaborator samples were shipped for TCRbeta analysis as frozen whole blood, isolated PBMCs, or DNA extracted from either sample type. What the study reported, not specific to this receptor: Clinical and demographic metadata were provided uncurated, with the amount varying by source and participant.

About this clone: No cognate antigen has been identified for it. Nothing much larger sits one base from this clone, and base qualities are not available.

This TCR derives from a human donor in a cohort sampled during active COVID-19. The specimen sequenced was peripheral blood.

Read as DNA, the sequence is TGTGCCAGCAGCCAAGTCGGCGGGGTTCAAGAGACCCAGTACTTC. The encoded protein is CASSQVGGVQETQYF. Recombination joined TRBV7-2 with TRBJ2-5; a tentative D call is TRBD2 (6 bases match). V lost 5 bases and J lost 2 bases; the stretch between them is 15 bases long. The cysteine opens and the phenylalanine closes a CDR3 of 15 amino acids. Only CDR3 DNA remains: 45 bases, in frame from the first base. The germline V gene encodes CDR1 SGHTA and CDR2 FQGNSA.